Shown below are 26 T cell receptor beta chains from a single sample sequenced in a study of cytotoxic CD8 clonotypes in ibrutinib-treated CLL. Produced via immunoSEQ multiplex PCR; TCRdb's table is partial and in-frame only. The repertoire includes about 68,000 clones, about 64% of them detected once, and 5.7% sits in the top ten. The sample was PBMCs, taken after 12 months of ibrutinib treatment. The origin of the receptors is a human donor with chronic lymphocytic leukemia.

This clone has only a few counts. The rearrangement uses TRBV6-5 and TRBJ1-5; tentative D call: TRBD1 (6 bases). Germline-derived CDR1 and CDR2 are MNHEY and SVGAGI. The CDR3 consists of 15 residues. The germline V and J ends were trimmed by 5 bases and 4 bases, with 15 bases remaining between them. The CDR3 reads CASSPMGGTNQPQHF. CDR3 nucleotides: TGTGCCAGCAGTCCCATGGGCGGGACAAATCAGCCCCAGCATTTT.

J is TRBJ2-1 and V is TRBV4-2; 7 nucleotides line up with TRBD2. The CDR3 covers 17 residues. CDR1 is LGHNA, CDR2 YNFKEQ, per germline. Trimming removed 2 bases from V and 4 bases from J; junction bases left unmatched: 11. The CDR3 protein is CASSQKTLAGPYNEQFF. The CDR3 bases are TGTGCCAGCAGCCAAAAAACCTTAGCGGGCCCTTACAATGAGCAGTTCTTC.

This clone was recorded a few times. The rearrangement uses TRBV6-5 and TRBJ2-7, with 8 nucleotides matching TRBD1. J gave up 5 bases and V 6 bases, and 3 bases lay outside the gene matches. Germline CDR1 is MNHEY and CDR2 is SVGAGI. The CDR3 sequence is 12 residues long. Written as DNA, the CDR3 is TGTGCCAGCAGCAGGGGGCTGGACGAGCAGTACTTC. Its translation is CASSRGLDEQYF.

This chain links TRBV13 with TRBJ1-2; D perhaps matches TRBD1 (5 bases). The CDR3 consists of 15 residues. CDR1 is PRHDT and CDR2 is FYEKMQ in the germline V gene (reference sequence). The ends were cut back, 0 bases at V and 2 bases at J, with 10 bases in the middle. CDR3: CASSLGRQGNYGYTF. The CDR3 DNA reads as TGTGCCAGCAGCTTAGGCCGTCAGGGAAACTATGGCTACACCTTC.

The rearrangement uses TRBV27 and TRBJ2-1, with TRBD2 matching 7 bases. V dropped 2 bases and J dropped 2; count of bases not matched to a gene: 6. Germline assignment: CDR1 MNHEY and CDR2 SMNVEV (reference sequence). The CDR3 has 16 residues. The chain's CDR3 is CASSLGAGDAYNEQFF. For the CDR3, the DNA is TGTGCCAGCAGTTTAGGGGCGGGGGACGCCTACAATGAGCAGTTCTTC.

V and J are TRBV10-3 and TRBJ2-2; perhaps TRBD1 as D (6 bases). V was clipped by 6 bases and J by 5 bases, with 13 bases between them. Germline CDR1 ENHRY, CDR2 SYGVKD. The CDR3 runs 14 residues. The CDR3 DNA sequence: TGTGCCATCAGACGGGACACGTCTACCGGGGAGCTGTTTTTT. This encodes CAIRRDTSTGELFF.

The CDR3 reads CSAGRRDEQYF. The CDR3 nucleotides are TGCAGTGCGGGGAGGAGAGACGAGCAGTACTTC. The rearrangement uses TRBV20-1 and TRBJ2-7, with a weak D call TRBD2 (6 bases). Trimming pared 6 bases from V and 5 bases from J, leaving 11 bases between. Germline V gene sequence: CDR1 DFQATT, CDR2 SNEGSKA (reference sequence). The CDR3 has 11 residues.

The chain is built from TRBV28 and TRBJ1-2; D not certain. In germline, CDR1 is MDHEN, CDR2 SYDVKM. The CDR3 extends over 14 amino acids. V dropped 5 bases and J dropped 5 bases, with 15 bases sitting between them. The CDR3 reads CASSRPRSAYGYTF. For the CDR3, the DNA is TGTGCCAGCAGTCGTCCGAGGAGCGCTTATGGCTACACCTTC.

The chain carries TRBV19 and TRBJ1-2, with D tentatively TRBD1 (5 bases). Germline-derived CDR1 and CDR2 are LNHDA and SQIVND (reference sequence). V gave up 3 bases and J gave up 8 bases, with 16 bases separating them. The CDR3 runs 14 residues. The DNA for the CDR3 is TGTGCCAGTAGTATTGGACGGGGCTTGTCGGGCTACACCTTC. Translated: CASSIGRGLSGYTF. The full variable domain, with the rest looked up from reference TRBV19 and TRBJ1-2, is DGGITQSPKYLFRKEGQNVTLSCEQNLNHDAMYWYRQDPGQGLRLIYYSQIVNDFQKGDIAEGYSVSREKKESFPLTVTSAQKNPTAFYLCASSIGRGLSGYTFGSGTRLTVV.

V and J are TRBV7-9 and TRBJ2-2; D is ambiguous. The CDR3 has 12 residues. The germline gives CDR1 SEHNR, CDR2 FQNEAQ (reference sequence). V was trimmed by 3 bases and J by 3 bases, leaving 2 bases between them. The CDR3 DNA is TGTGCCAGCAGCTTCGACACCGGGGAGCTGTTTTTT. Translated, it gives CASSFDTGELFF.

CDR3 loop: CASSSGSSGGLRTDTQYF. CDR3 coding DNA: TGTGCCAGCAGCTCAGGCTCTAGCGGGGGACTCCGCACAGATACGCAGTATTTT. The gene calls are TRBV11-3 and TRBJ2-3, with 10 bases aligning to TRBD2. The CDR3 has 18 amino acids. Per the germline V gene, CDR1 is SGHNT and CDR2 is YENEEA. V was clipped by 4 bases and J by 1 base; unmatched bases: 11.

This clone was recorded once. The CDR3 bases are TGTGCCAGCAGACATACCACAGGGTTAAGATACGAGCAGTACTTC. It encodes CASRHTTGLRYEQYF. This chain uses TRBV6-5 with TRBJ2-7; D may be TRBD1 (6 bases). The CDR3 runs to 15 residues. CDR1 and CDR2 (germline): MNHEY, SVGAGI. Trimming took off 6 bases at V and 4 bases at J, with 19 bases between the two ends.

The rearrangement links TRBV7-9 to TRBJ2-7; TRBD1 might be the D (5 bases). Per germline, CDR1 SEHNR and CDR2 FQNEAQ (reference sequence). The length of the CDR3 is 16 residues. V lost 0 bases to trimming and J lost 5 bases, with 17 bases between them. The CDR3 loop is CASSLAQGEASDEQYF. The CDR3 nucleotides read TGTGCCAGCAGCTTAGCGCAGGGTGAGGCATCAGACGAGCAGTACTTC.

The V call is TRBV2, the J call TRBJ2-6; no definite D call. This CDR3 spans 13 amino acids. The germline gives CDR1 SNHLY, CDR2 FYNNEI. V lost 7 bases and J 4 bases, leaving 8 bases between the germline ends. CDR3 bases: TGTGCCAGCAACCCTTCAGGGGCCAACGTCCTGACTTTC. Translation: CASNPSGANVLTF.

This chain connects TRBV29-1 to TRBJ1-1, with TRBD1 matching over 8 bases. Germline CDR1 and CDR2: SQVTM and ANQGSEA. V lost 3 bases, J lost 4 bases, and 4 bases stayed unmatched. The CDR3 is 13 residues long. CDR3 DNA: TGCAGCGTTGACCGACAGGGGTTCACTGAAGCTTTCTTT. It specifies CSVDRQGFTEAFF.

This clone has only a few counts. The chain joins TRBV30 to TRBJ1-2; D is unresolved. Trimming left V 5 bases short and J 7 bases short, with 14 bases between. This CDR3 spans 12 amino acids. Germline CDR1 GTSNPN, CDR2 SVGIG (reference sequence). The CDR3, as DNA: TGTGCCTGGGCTAAGGGAAGTTCTGGCTACACCTTC. Its protein is CAWAKGSSGYTF.

The CDR3 nucleotides read TGTGCCAGCAGCCCCTCTACGGGTTCAGGGGCCCCCTACGAGCAGTACTTC. Translated: CASSPSTGSGAPYEQYF. This chain uses TRBV13 with TRBJ2-7; TRBD1 is a possible D gene (6 bases). The V end was cut by 5 bases, the J end by 2 bases, with 22 bases between. The CDR3 is 17 residues long. Germline CDR1 is PRHDT and CDR2 is FYEKMQ (reference sequence).

V usage is TRBV19 and J usage is TRBJ2-5, with 7 bases identical to TRBD1. V was clipped by 4 bases and J by 4 bases; unmatched bases: 9. CDR3 size: 15 residues. From germline, CDR1 is LNHDA and CDR2 SQIVND (reference sequence). The CDR3 sequence: CASSRGQRRPETQYF. The DNA of the CDR3 is TGTGCCAGTAGTAGGGGACAGCGCAGACCAGAGACCCAGTACTTC.

This clone was found once. This CDR3 reads CASTHPSESNQPQHF. For the CDR3, the DNA is TGTGCCAGTACCCACCCGTCGGAGAGCAATCAGCCCCAGCATTTT. V is TRBV19 and J is TRBJ1-5; D unclear. V lost 7 bases and J lost 1, with 14 bases in between. CDR3 length: 15 residues. Per the germline V gene, CDR1 is LNHDA and CDR2 is SQIVND (reference sequence).

The count of this clone is one. The chain couples TRBV6-4 to TRBJ1-6, with a tentative D call TRBD1 (6 bases). The CDR3 runs to 14 residues. With 6 bases removed from V and 9 bases from J, the gap between germline ends came to 15 bases. Germline CDR1 reads MRHNA; CDR2 reads SNTAGT. The CDR3: CASSKTGLGSPLHF. The CDR3 region has the DNA TGTGCCAGCAGCAAAACAGGGCTGGGTTCACCCCTCCACTTT.

The genes are TRBV30 and TRBJ2-7; the match to TRBD2 covers 13 bases. Germline trimming cut 0 bases from V and 3 bases from J; bases unmatched to any gene: 2. There are 15 residues in the CDR3. Per germline, CDR1 GTSNPN and CDR2 SVGIG (reference sequence). Here the CDR3 reads CAWSVGLAGYYEQYF. DNA for the CDR3: TGTGCCTGGAGTGTGGGACTAGCGGGATACTACGAGCAGTACTTC.

V and J are TRBV18 and TRBJ2-5; tentatively, D is TRBD2 (6 bases). Trimming removed 3 bases at V and 1 base at J, with 9 bases between. The CDR3 loop spans 14 amino acids. The germline V gene encodes CDR1 KGHSH and CDR2 LQKENI. CDR3 protein: CASSPVGSQETQYF. CDR3 coding DNA: TGTGCCAGCTCACCCGTCGGGAGCCAAGAGACCCAGTACTTC.

The V call is TRBV28, the J call TRBJ1-1; D gene unclear. This CDR3 contains 13 residues. Germline-derived CDR1 and CDR2 are MDHEN and SYDVKM. Trimming took 6 bases from V and 13 from J, leaving 21 bases between them. The CDR3 DNA follows: TGTGCCAGCAGCTTCCAAGTACCTCCTCACGGTTTCTTT. It encodes CASSFQVPPHGFF.

This clone has just a few counts. The chain couples TRBV7-8 to TRBJ1-6; 8 bases are shared with TRBD1. This CDR3 spans 17 amino acids. Germline CDR1 SGHVS, CDR2 FQNEAQ. Trimming at V came to 5 bases and at J to 2 bases, leaving 8 bases not matched to a gene. CDR3 nucleotide sequence: TGTGCCAGCAGCCCACGGACAGGGCCGACCTATAATTCACCCCTCCACTTT. Protein: CASSPRTGPTYNSPLHF.

In nucleotides, the CDR3 is TGTGCCAGCAGCCTTGACACCCCGCTCCACAATGAGCAGTTCTTC. This translates into CASSLDTPLHNEQFF. The genes are TRBV7-2 and TRBJ2-1, with D unresolved. V dropped 5 bases and J dropped 5 bases, with 16 bases sitting between them. The CDR3 contains 15 residues. Per the germline V gene, CDR1 is SGHTA and CDR2 is FQGNSA.

The rearrangement links TRBV5-6 to TRBJ1-2, with D possibly being TRBD1 (6 bases). Per germline, CDR1 SGHDT and CDR2 YYEEEE. The length of the CDR3 is 13 residues. V gave up 6 bases and J gave up 6 bases, with 15 bases separating them. CDR3 in amino acids: CASIPAGANGYTF. In DNA form, the CDR3 reads TGTGCCAGCATACCGGCGGGGGCTAATGGCTACACCTTC.